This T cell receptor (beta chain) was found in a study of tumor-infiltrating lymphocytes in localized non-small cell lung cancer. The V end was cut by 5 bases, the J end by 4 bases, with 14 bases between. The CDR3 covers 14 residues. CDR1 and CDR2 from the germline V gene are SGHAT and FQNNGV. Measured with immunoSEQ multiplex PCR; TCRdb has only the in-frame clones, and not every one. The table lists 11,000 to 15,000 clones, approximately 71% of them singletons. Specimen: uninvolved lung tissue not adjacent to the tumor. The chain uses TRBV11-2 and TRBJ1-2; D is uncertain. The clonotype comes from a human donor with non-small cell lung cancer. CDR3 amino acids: CASSTRQLSYGYTF. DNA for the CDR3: TGTGCCAGCAGCACGCGACAACTTTCCTATGGCTACACCTTC. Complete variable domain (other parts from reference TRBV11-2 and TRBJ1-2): EAGVAQSPRYKIIEKRQSVAFWCNPISGHATLYWYQQILGQGPKLLIQFQNNGVVDDSQLPKDRFSAERLKGVDSTLKIQPAKLEDSAVYLCASSTRQLSYGYTFGSGTRLTVV.